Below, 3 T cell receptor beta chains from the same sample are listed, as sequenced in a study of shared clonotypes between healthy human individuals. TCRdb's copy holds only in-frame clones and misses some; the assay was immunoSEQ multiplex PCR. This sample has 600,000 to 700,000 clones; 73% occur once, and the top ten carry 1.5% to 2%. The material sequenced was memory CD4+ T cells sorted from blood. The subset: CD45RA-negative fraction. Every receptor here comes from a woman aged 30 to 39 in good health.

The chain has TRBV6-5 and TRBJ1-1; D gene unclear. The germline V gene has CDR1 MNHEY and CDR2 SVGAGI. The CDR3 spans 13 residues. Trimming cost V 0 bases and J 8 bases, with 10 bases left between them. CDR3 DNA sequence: TGTGCCAGCAGTTACTCGAAGGCCAGAGAAGCTTTCTTT. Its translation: CASSYSKAREAFF.

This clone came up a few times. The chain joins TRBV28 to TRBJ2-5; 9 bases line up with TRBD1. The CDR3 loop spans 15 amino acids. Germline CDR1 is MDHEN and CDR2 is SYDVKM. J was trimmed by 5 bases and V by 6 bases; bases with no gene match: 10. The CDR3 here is CASSPTPDRGETQYF. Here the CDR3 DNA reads TGTGCCAGCAGCCCTACCCCAGACAGGGGGGAGACCCAGTACTTC.

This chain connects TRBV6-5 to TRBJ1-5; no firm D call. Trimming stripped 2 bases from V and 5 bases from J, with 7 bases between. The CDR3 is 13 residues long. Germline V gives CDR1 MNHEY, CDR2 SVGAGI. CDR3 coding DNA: TGTGCCAGCAGTTACGGGGAGGATCAGCCCCAGCATTTT. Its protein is CASSYGEDQPQHF.